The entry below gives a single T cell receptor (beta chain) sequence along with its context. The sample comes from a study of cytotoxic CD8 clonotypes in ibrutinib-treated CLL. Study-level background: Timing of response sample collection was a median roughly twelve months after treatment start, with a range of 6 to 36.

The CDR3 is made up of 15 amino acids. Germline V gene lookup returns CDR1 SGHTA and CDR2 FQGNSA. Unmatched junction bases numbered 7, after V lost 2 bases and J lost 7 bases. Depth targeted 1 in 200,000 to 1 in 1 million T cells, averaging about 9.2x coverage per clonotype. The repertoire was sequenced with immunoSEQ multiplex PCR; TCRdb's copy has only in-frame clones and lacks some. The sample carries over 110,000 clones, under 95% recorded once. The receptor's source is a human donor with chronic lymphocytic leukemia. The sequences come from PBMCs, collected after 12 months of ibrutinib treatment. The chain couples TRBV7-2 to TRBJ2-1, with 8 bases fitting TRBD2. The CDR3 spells CASSLIAGSWNEQFF. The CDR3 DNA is TGTGCCAGCAGCTTAATAGCGGGGAGTTGGAATGAGCAGTTCTTC.